The 9 T cell receptor beta chains presented below share a single source sample, sequenced in a study of PD-1 blockade in classical Hodgkin lymphoma (dated by TCRdb to 2018 to 2020). Explained via the paper, the time point label denotes: cycle 4 day 1 (C4D1), after about 6 weeks of nivolumab. All trial patients had relapsed after autologous stem cell transplantation, with cohorts A, B and C differing in prior brentuximab vedotin exposure. Receptor libraries were prepared by the immunoSEQ multiplex PCR assay. Here the immuneACCESS table is served through TCRdb, limited to in-frame sequences with V and J called. Missing clones are a known gap in these copies; in checked studies unresolved V genes cover under half, and the rest lacks a known reason. The sample table lists about 14,000 clones, approximately 81% of them with a count of one. The ten largest make up 16% of the sample. The sequenced sample was peripheral blood mononuclear cells (PBMCs), obtained before the fourth cycle of nivolumab. These receptors were collected from a human donor with classical Hodgkin lymphoma.

V gene TRBV5-5 combines with J gene TRBJ1-2; no reliable D call. Trimming pared 2 bases from V and 6 bases from J, leaving 17 bases between. Germline CDR1 reads SGHKS; CDR2 reads YYEKEE (reference sequence). The CDR3 covers 15 residues. The CDR3 coding sequence is TGTGCCAGCAGCTTTGAACTGGCAGAACGTAATGGCTACACCTTC. It yields the protein CASSFELAERNGYTF.

This sequence joins TRBV9 and TRBJ2-1; D is undetermined. The CDR3 contains 14 residues. Trimming cost V 6 bases and J 3 bases, with 13 bases left between them. The V gene's germline CDR1 is SGDLS and CDR2 YYNGEE. CDR3 in amino acids: CASTPHVDYNEQFF. The CDR3, as DNA: TGTGCCAGCACCCCACACGTCGACTACAATGAGCAGTTCTTC.

V gene TRBV10-3 combines with J gene TRBJ2-2, with D unclear. CDR3 length: 15 amino acids. V lost 4 bases and J lost 0, with 9 bases in between. CDR1 is ENHRY, CDR2 SYGVKD, per germline. Here the CDR3 DNA reads TGTGCCATCAGTGCCCCAGCAGCGAACACCGGGGAGCTGTTTTTT. It is translated as CAISAPAANTGELFF.

The rearrangement joins TRBV27 to TRBJ1-2; D unresolved. The V end was cut by 6 bases, the J end by 4 bases, with 15 bases between. The CDR3 loop spans 14 amino acids. CDR1 and CDR2 (germline): MNHEY, SMNVEV (reference sequence). CDR3 sequence: CASSNTPRTYGYTF. CDR3 bases: TGTGCCAGCAGCAATACCCCTCGGACCTATGGCTACACCTTC.

This clone appeared a few times. The chain has TRBV6-6 and TRBJ2-2; D is possibly TRBD2 (6 bases). With 5 bases removed from V and 5 bases from J, the gap between germline ends came to 12 bases. This CDR3 has 14 residues. Looked up from germline, CDR1 is MNHNY and CDR2 is SVGAGI (reference sequence). CDR3 loop: CASSPPGGTGELFF. DNA for the CDR3: TGTGCCAGCAGTCCACCTGGAGGGACCGGGGAGCTGTTTTTT.

This clone was counted only a few times. The chain has TRBV19 and TRBJ1-3; TRBD1 is a possible D gene (6 bases). Trimming shortened V by 6 bases and J by 4 bases, and 13 bases separated the two germline ends. In germline, CDR1 is LNHDA, CDR2 SQIVND (reference sequence). The CDR3 loop spans 14 amino acids. The CDR3 DNA is TGTGCCAGTAGAGTGCCGGGGACAGGAAACACCATATATTTT. Encoded protein: CASRVPGTGNTIYF.

The chain is built from TRBV5-1 and TRBJ1-1, with D maybe TRBD1 (6 bases). V was shortened by 3 bases and J by 5 bases, with 14 bases between the two germline ends. Germline V gene lookup returns CDR1 SGHRS and CDR2 YFSETQ. This CDR3 spans 14 amino acids. Here the CDR3 DNA reads TGCGCCAGCAGCTCAGGGGTGAGGGGGACTGAAGCTTTCTTT. This translates into CASSSGVRGTEAFF.

J is TRBJ1-1 and V is TRBV4-3, with D unclear. The CDR3 length is 14 residues. The germline CDR1 and CDR2 sequences are LGHNA and YSLEER. Trimming pared 2 bases from V and 3 bases from J, leaving 10 bases between. CDR3 sequence reads: CASSQLAWDTEAFF. The CDR3 coding sequence is TGCGCCAGCAGCCAACTTGCTTGGGACACTGAAGCTTTCTTT.

The chain employs TRBV19 and TRBJ1-1; perhaps TRBD1 as D (5 bases). The ends were cut back, 4 bases at V and 1 base at J, with 13 bases in the middle. The CDR3 covers 15 residues. Looked up from germline, CDR1 is LNHDA and CDR2 is SQIVND (reference sequence). CDR3 nucleotide sequence: TGTGCCAGTAGTACCCCACGGGACGGGAACACTGAAGCTTTCTTT. Encoded protein: CASSTPRDGNTEAFF. The full variable domain, its missing parts supplied by reference TRBV19 and TRBJ1-1, is DGGITQSPKYLFRKEGQNVTLSCEQNLNHDAMYWYRQDPGQGLRLIYYSQIVNDFQKGDIAEGYSVSREKKESFPLTVTSAQKNPTAFYLCASSTPRDGNTEAFFGQGTRLTVV.